A selection of T cell receptor beta chains follows, all from one sample in a study of vaccination and CD4 T cells after COVID-19. One entry per CDR3 protein results from TCRdb running MiXCR on the PCR reads. In the table there are some 16,000 distinct CDR3 sequences, under 60% of which are singletons. Antigens of these TCRs are unknown. The sample consisted of CD4+ T cells from blood, cultured in vitro. The receptors were sampled from a human donor who had recovered from COVID-19. CDR3s include the opening cysteine and the closing phenylalanine or tryptophan. D genes are given only for firm matches. A row's size may be missing; if present it is once, few, many or a size class.

CDR3 protein: CASSVGGARGGYTF; CDR3 DNA: TGTGCCAGCAGCGTCGGTGGGGCCAGGGGTGGCTACACCTTC; D gene: -; clone size: once; J gene: TRBJ1-2; V gene: TRBV5-4
CDR3 protein: CSARKGNRYHPGNTIYF; CDR3 DNA: TGCAGTGCTAGAAAGGGGAATAGATACCACCCAGGAAACACCATATATTTT; D gene: -; clone size: -; J gene: TRBJ1-3; V gene: TRBV20-1
CDR3 protein: CASSFWVGGTGELFF; CDR3 DNA: TGTGCCAGCAGCTTTTGGGTCGGGGGTACCGGGGAGCTGTTTTTT; D gene: -; clone size: -; J gene: TRBJ2-2; V gene: TRBV7-2
CDR3 protein: CASSPKSGGFNYGYTF; CDR3 DNA: TGCGCCAGCAGCCCGAAATCGGGAGGGTTCAACTATGGCTACACCTTC; D gene: -; clone size: -; J gene: TRBJ1-2; V gene: TRBV5-1
CDR3 protein: CSAKVRSYNEQFF; CDR3 DNA: TGCAGTGCTAAGGTACGGTCCTACAATGAGCAGTTCTTC; D gene: -; clone size: -; J gene: TRBJ2-1; V gene: TRBV20-1
CDR3 protein: CSATQEGVTQYF; CDR3 DNA: TGCAGTGCAACACAAGAAGGGGTGACCCAGTACTTC; D gene: -; clone size: -; J gene: TRBJ2-5; V gene: TRBV20-1
CDR3 protein: CASRTPQTSGRSTDTQYF; CDR3 DNA: TGTGCCAGCAGGACGCCTCAGACTAGCGGGAGATCAACAGATACGCAGTATTTT; D gene: TRBD2; clone size: -; J gene: TRBJ2-3; V gene: TRBV6-2/TRBV6-3
CDR3 protein: CASSLRGMPNTGELFF; CDR3 DNA: TGTGCCAGCAGTTTAAGGGGTATGCCGAACACCGGGGAGCTGTTTTTT; D gene: -; clone size: once; J gene: TRBJ2-2; V gene: TRBV12-3/TRBV12-4
CDR3 protein: CASSRQLGTGAQYF; CDR3 DNA: TGTGCCAGCAGCCGCCAATTAGGTACGGGTGCGCAGTATTTT; D gene: -; clone size: few; J gene: TRBJ2-3; V gene: TRBV7-2
CDR3 protein: CASSLGLISGNTIYF; CDR3 DNA: TGTGCCAGCAGCTTAGGCCTGATCTCTGGAAACACCATATATTTT; D gene: -; clone size: few; J gene: TRBJ1-3; V gene: TRBV7-2
CDR3 protein: CASSAADSYNSPLHF; CDR3 DNA: TGTGCCAGTAGTGCGGCAGACTCCTATAATTCACCCCTCCACTTT; D gene: -; clone size: -; J gene: TRBJ1-6; V gene: TRBV19
CDR3 protein: CASSLTRDSGGYTF; CDR3 DNA: TGTGCCAGCAGTCTAACAAGGGACAGCGGTGGCTACACCTTC; D gene: TRBD1; clone size: -; J gene: TRBJ1-2; V gene: TRBV28
CDR3 protein: CASGRDEGYEQYF; CDR3 DNA: TGTGCCAGCGGGCGGGATGAAGGCTACGAGCAGTACTTC; D gene: -; clone size: -; J gene: TRBJ2-7; V gene: TRBV6-1
CDR3 protein: CASSEEEGGGNQPQHF; CDR3 DNA: TGTGCCAGCAGTGAAGAGGAAGGAGGGGGCAATCAGCCCCAGCATTTT; D gene: -; clone size: -; J gene: TRBJ1-5; V gene: TRBV6-1
CDR3 protein: CASRGTDSNQPQHF; CDR3 DNA: TGCGCCAGCAGGGGGACAGATAGCAATCAGCCCCAGCATTTT; D gene: TRBD1; clone size: few; J gene: TRBJ1-5; V gene: TRBV10-1
CDR3 protein: CASSLNRVNEQFF; CDR3 DNA: TGTGCCAGCAGCTTAAACAGGGTCAATGAGCAGTTCTTC; D gene: -; clone size: -; J gene: TRBJ2-1; V gene: TRBV7-6
CDR3 protein: CSGSSKGGYTEAFF; CDR3 DNA: TGCAGCGGATCTTCAAAGGGAGGGTACACTGAAGCTTTCTTT; D gene: -; clone size: -; J gene: TRBJ1-1; V gene: TRBV29-1
CDR3 protein: CASSQFERQWKQFF; CDR3 DNA: TGTGCCAGCAGCCAATTCGAGCGCCAATGGAAGCAGTTCTTC; D gene: -; clone size: -; J gene: TRBJ2-1; V gene: TRBV14
CDR3 protein: CASRSAETQYF; CDR3 DNA: TGTGCCAGTAGGAGTGCAGAGACCCAGTACTTC; D gene: -; clone size: -; J gene: TRBJ2-5; V gene: TRBV19
CDR3 protein: CASSLSGRNSPLHF; CDR3 DNA: TGTGCCAGCAGTTTATCCGGAAGGAATTCACCCCTCCACTTT; D gene: -; clone size: few; J gene: TRBJ1-6; V gene: TRBV28
CDR3 protein: CASIADRGKGQPQHF; CDR3 DNA: TGTGCCAGCATCGCTGACAGGGGGAAGGGACAGCCCCAGCATTTT; D gene: TRBD1; clone size: -; J gene: TRBJ1-5; V gene: TRBV6-2/TRBV6-3
CDR3 protein: CASSFPAGYTGELFF; CDR3 DNA: TGTGCCAGCAGCTTCCCAGCAGGGTACACCGGGGAGCTGTTTTTT; D gene: -; clone size: once; J gene: TRBJ2-2; V gene: TRBV7-9
CDR3 protein: CSAGGTGAFSYNEQFF; CDR3 DNA: TGCAGTGCTGGAGGGACAGGGGCCTTCTCCTACAATGAGCAGTTCTTC; D gene: TRBD1; clone size: -; J gene: TRBJ2-1; V gene: TRBV20-1
CDR3 protein: CASSQWSVAPHRGETQYF; CDR3 DNA: TGTGCCAGCAGCCAATGGTCGGTGGCTCCTCACAGGGGGGAGACCCAGTACTTC; D gene: TRBD1; clone size: -; J gene: TRBJ2-5; V gene: TRBV7-9
CDR3 protein: CSAAHSRTGNEQFF; CDR3 DNA: TGCAGTGCTGCCCACTCCCGGACAGGCAATGAGCAGTTCTTC; D gene: TRBD1; clone size: -; J gene: TRBJ2-1; V gene: TRBV20-1
CDR3 protein: CASSPDSNQPQHF; CDR3 DNA: TGTGCCAGTAGCCCGGACAGTAATCAGCCCCAGCATTTT; D gene: -; clone size: -; J gene: TRBJ1-5; V gene: TRBV19
CDR3 protein: CASSLAAPIGTGAGGTF; CDR3 DNA: TGTGCCAGCAGCTTAGCGGCGCCGATCGGCACCGGGGCCGGAGGGACCTTC; D gene: -; clone size: few; J gene: TRBJ1-2; V gene: TRBV7-9
CDR3 protein: CASSRYTGGGTEAFF; CDR3 DNA: TGTGCCAGCAGCCGTTACACAGGGGGGGGGACTGAAGCTTTCTTT; D gene: TRBD1; clone size: -; J gene: TRBJ1-1; V gene: TRBV6-2/TRBV6-3
CDR3 protein: CASSTRPGGSGELFF; CDR3 DNA: TGTGCCAGTAGTACAAGACCAGGGGGCTCCGGGGAGCTGTTTTTT; D gene: TRBD1; clone size: -; J gene: TRBJ2-2; V gene: TRBV19
CDR3 protein: CASSGDRGSYEQYF; CDR3 DNA: TGTGCCAGCAGTGGGGACAGGGGATCCTACGAGCAGTACTTC; D gene: TRBD1; clone size: -; J gene: TRBJ2-7; V gene: TRBV12-3/TRBV12-4
CDR3 protein: CASRQGLPYGYTF; CDR3 DNA: TGTGCCAGCAGACAGGGCCTCCCCTATGGCTACACCTTC; D gene: -; clone size: -; J gene: TRBJ1-2; V gene: TRBV6-2/TRBV6-3
CDR3 protein: CASSYERGGCEQYF; CDR3 DNA: TGTGCCAGCAGTTATGAGCGGGGGGGTTGCGAGCAGTACTTC; D gene: TRBD2; clone size: -; J gene: TRBJ2-7; V gene: TRBV6-5
CDR3 protein: CASSLAQATDTQYF; CDR3 DNA: TGTGCCAGCAGCTTAGCACAGGCCACAGATACGCAGTATTTT; D gene: -; clone size: -; J gene: TRBJ2-3; V gene: TRBV11-2
CDR3 protein: CSAAGQGGSQPQHF; CDR3 DNA: TGCAGTGCCGCAGGGCAGGGAGGCAGTCAGCCCCAGCATTTT; D gene: -; clone size: -; J gene: TRBJ1-5; V gene: TRBV20-1
CDR3 protein: CASSRGPGGYGYTF; CDR3 DNA: TGTGCCAGCAGCCGAGGTCCAGGTGGCTATGGCTACACCTTC; D gene: -; clone size: -; J gene: TRBJ1-2; V gene: TRBV7-9
CDR3 protein: CSDTRPGTGYTF; CDR3 DNA: TGCAGCGACACGAGGCCAGGAACGGGCTACACCTTC; D gene: -; clone size: -; J gene: TRBJ1-2; V gene: TRBV29-1
CDR3 protein: CAISESFTGELFF; CDR3 DNA: TGTGCCATCAGTGAGTCGTTCACCGGGGAGCTGTTTTTT; D gene: -; clone size: -; J gene: TRBJ2-2; V gene: TRBV10-3
CDR3 protein: CASRSGGIGGGANVLTF; CDR3 DNA: TGTGCCAGCAGGAGCGGGGGTATAGGAGGTGGGGCCAACGTCCTGACTTTC; D gene: TRBD2; clone size: -; J gene: TRBJ2-6; V gene: TRBV28
CDR3 protein: CASSLASGKLFF; CDR3 DNA: TGTGCCAGCAGCTTAGCTTCTGGAAAACTGTTTTTT; D gene: -; clone size: few; J gene: TRBJ1-4; V gene: TRBV11-2
CDR3 protein: CASSLTRTSMGEQFF; CDR3 DNA: TGTGCCAGCAGCTTAACTAGGACCTCCATGGGTGAGCAGTTCTTC; D gene: -; clone size: -; J gene: TRBJ2-1; V gene: TRBV7-3
CDR3 protein: CASSTVRGGRETQYF; CDR3 DNA: TGTGCCAGCAGTACCGTTCGGGGGGGCAGGGAGACCCAGTACTTC; D gene: TRBD2; clone size: few; J gene: TRBJ2-5; V gene: TRBV7-3
CDR3 protein: CASSHPLGIAYEQYF; CDR3 DNA: TGTGCCAGCAGCCACCCGCTTGGAATCGCCTACGAGCAGTACTTC; D gene: -; clone size: few; J gene: TRBJ2-7; V gene: TRBV7-8
CDR3 protein: CASSPQYLWTGGNEQFF; CDR3 DNA: TGTGCCAGCAGTCCTCAATACCTGTGGACAGGGGGCAATGAGCAGTTCTTC; D gene: TRBD1; clone size: -; J gene: TRBJ2-1; V gene: TRBV12-3/TRBV12-4
CDR3 protein: CSARHRLRENNEQFF; CDR3 DNA: TGCAGTGCTAGACACCGCCTACGTGAGAACAATGAGCAGTTCTTC; D gene: -; clone size: -; J gene: TRBJ2-1; V gene: TRBV20-1
CDR3 protein: CASSSSGAYNEQFF; CDR3 DNA: TGTGCCAGCAGTTCATCAGGAGCCTACAATGAGCAGTTCTTC; D gene: -; clone size: -; J gene: TRBJ2-1; V gene: TRBV6-5
CDR3 protein: CASSGGRVLYGYTF; CDR3 DNA: TGTGCCAGCAGTGGGGGACGGGTGCTCTATGGCTACACCTTC; D gene: -; clone size: -; J gene: TRBJ1-2; V gene: TRBV12-3/TRBV12-4
CDR3 protein: CASAPELGTDTQYF; CDR3 DNA: TGTGCCAGCGCCCCGGAACTAGGCACAGATACGCAGTATTTT; D gene: -; clone size: few; J gene: TRBJ2-3; V gene: TRBV6-1
CDR3 protein: CASSSNQKTEAFF; CDR3 DNA: TGTGCCAGCAGCTCGAATCAGAAAACTGAAGCTTTCTTT; D gene: -; clone size: -; J gene: TRBJ1-1; V gene: TRBV7-6
CDR3 protein: CSVGGTSGTDTQYF; CDR3 DNA: TGCAGCGTCGGAGGGACTAGCGGCACAGATACGCAGTATTTT; D gene: TRBD2; clone size: -; J gene: TRBJ2-3; V gene: TRBV29-1
CDR3 protein: CATSSPRGTDYQPQHF; CDR3 DNA: TGTGCCACCAGCAGCCCTCGGGGGACAGATTATCAGCCCCAGCATTTT; D gene: TRBD1; clone size: few; J gene: TRBJ1-5; V gene: TRBV15
CDR3 protein: CASSPGGNSPLHF; CDR3 DNA: TGTGCCAGCAGCCCCGGGGGAAATTCACCCCTCCACTTT; D gene: -; clone size: few; J gene: TRBJ1-6; V gene: TRBV7-2
CDR3 protein: CASSLAFSGAKNIQYF; CDR3 DNA: TGTGCCAGCAGCTTAGCTTTCTCAGGGGCCAAAAACATTCAGTACTTC; D gene: -; clone size: -; J gene: TRBJ2-4; V gene: TRBV7-2
CDR3 protein: CASSIGLNYGYTF; CDR3 DNA: TGTGCCAGTAGTATTGGTCTTAACTATGGCTACACCTTC; D gene: -; clone size: -; J gene: TRBJ1-2; V gene: TRBV19
CDR3 protein: CASRQLGLGLYNEQFF; CDR3 DNA: TGTGCCAGCAGGCAACTCGGACTGGGTCTCTACAATGAGCAGTTCTTC; D gene: -; clone size: few; J gene: TRBJ2-1; V gene: TRBV6-2/TRBV6-3
CDR3 protein: CASKKELGFASNQPQHF; CDR3 DNA: TGTGCCAGCAAAAAAGAATTAGGGTTTGCGAGCAATCAGCCCCAGCATTTT; D gene: -; clone size: -; J gene: TRBJ1-5; V gene: TRBV6-1
CDR3 protein: CSARGTRGYTDTQYF; CDR3 DNA: TGCAGTGCTAGAGGCACTAGAGGGTACACAGATACGCAGTATTTT; D gene: -; clone size: -; J gene: TRBJ2-3; V gene: TRBV20-1
CDR3 protein: CASSQMEGAEQYF; CDR3 DNA: TGTGCCAGCAGCCAAATGGAAGGGGCCGAGCAGTACTTC; D gene: -; clone size: -; J gene: TRBJ2-7; V gene: TRBV4-2
CDR3 protein: CAISGGITEAFF; CDR3 DNA: TGTGCCATCAGCGGGGGAATCACTGAAGCTTTCTTT; D gene: -; clone size: -; J gene: TRBJ1-1; V gene: TRBV10-3
CDR3 protein: CASSPGLSTDTQYF; CDR3 DNA: TGTGCCAGCAGTCCGGGACTGAGCACAGATACGCAGTATTTT; D gene: -; clone size: -; J gene: TRBJ2-3; V gene: TRBV2
CDR3 protein: CASSSWRGSGNEQFF; CDR3 DNA: TGTGCCAGCAGCTCATGGCGCGGGAGCGGGAATGAGCAGTTCTTC; D gene: TRBD2; clone size: -; J gene: TRBJ2-1; V gene: TRBV7-2